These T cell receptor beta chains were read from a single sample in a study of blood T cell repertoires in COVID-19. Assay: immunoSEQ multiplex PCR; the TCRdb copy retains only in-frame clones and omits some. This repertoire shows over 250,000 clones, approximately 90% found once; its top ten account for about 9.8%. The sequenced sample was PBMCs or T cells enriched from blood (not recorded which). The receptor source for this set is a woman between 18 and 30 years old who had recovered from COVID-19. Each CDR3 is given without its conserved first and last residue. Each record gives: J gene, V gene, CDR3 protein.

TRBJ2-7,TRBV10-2,ASSLLATLSYEQY
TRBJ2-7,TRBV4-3,ASSLRTGTNYEQY
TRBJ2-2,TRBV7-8,ASSTSGLLPNTGELF
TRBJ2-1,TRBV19,ASSYLGHRTANEQF
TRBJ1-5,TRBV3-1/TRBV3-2,ASSPGREGNQPQH
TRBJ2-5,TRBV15,ATSRDTSGSKETQY
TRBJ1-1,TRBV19,ASSLHTNRNTEAF
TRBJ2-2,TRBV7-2,ASSSDRPNTGELF
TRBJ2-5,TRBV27,ASRGLAGTQETQY
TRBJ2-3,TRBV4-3,ASSQGLAIGDTQY
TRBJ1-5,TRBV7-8,ASSRGQGTGQPQH
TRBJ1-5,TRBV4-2,ASSQVTGTAIFGNQPQH
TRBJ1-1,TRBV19,ASSISSDSVNTEAF
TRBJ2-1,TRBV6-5,ASSYSASPNEQF
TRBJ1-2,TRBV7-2,ASTFLGAGSSGYT
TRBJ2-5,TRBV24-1,ATSDVDTPGETQY
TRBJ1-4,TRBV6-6,ASSYEKLAGRLF
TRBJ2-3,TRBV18,ASSPLAGGPTDTQY
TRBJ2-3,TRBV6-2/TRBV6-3,ASSYSTGSAQY
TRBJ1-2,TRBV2,ASSVTQVSGGYT
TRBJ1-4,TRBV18,ASSIQGSTNEKLF
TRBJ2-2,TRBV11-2,ASSSIAGDRTGELF
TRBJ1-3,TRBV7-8,ASSLLGRYTGDSGNTIY
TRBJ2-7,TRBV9,ASSVAYDSSYEQY
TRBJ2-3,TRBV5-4,ASSSEGGPADTQY
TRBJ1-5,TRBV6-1,ASSEWGRGPVQPQH
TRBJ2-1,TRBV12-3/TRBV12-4,ASSLDQRDEQF
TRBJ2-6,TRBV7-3,ASSPTEGASGANVLT
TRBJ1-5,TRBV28,ASTGANSNQPQH
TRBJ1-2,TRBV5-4,ASSSPTGGDYGYT
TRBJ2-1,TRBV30,AWASSYNEQF
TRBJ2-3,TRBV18,ASSTLPGQGDTQY
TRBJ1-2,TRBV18,ASSPSATEDYGYT
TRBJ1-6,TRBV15,ATRDSLPYNSPLH
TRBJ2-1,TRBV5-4,ASRWGTGENEQF
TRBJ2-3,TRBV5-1,ASSLPRTYSDSTDTQY
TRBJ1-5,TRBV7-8,ASSQTGGNQPQH
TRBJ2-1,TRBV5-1,ASSSPRNGGGAYNEQF
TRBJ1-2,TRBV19,ATSGRGPYGYT
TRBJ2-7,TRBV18,ASSPTRAYEQY
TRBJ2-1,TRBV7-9,ASSLVGGRTQYNEQF
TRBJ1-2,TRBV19,ASSSDRAAYGYT
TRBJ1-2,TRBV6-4,ASSAHGGRYGYT
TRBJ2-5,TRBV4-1,ASSQAGLAGVETQY
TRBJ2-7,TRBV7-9,ASSRSSGGLDEQY
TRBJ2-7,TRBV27,ASWSWTADYEQY
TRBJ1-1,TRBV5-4,ASSSSGGGVTEAF
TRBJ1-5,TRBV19,ASTWGVPNQPQH
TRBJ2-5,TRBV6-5,ASSYSGIGETQY
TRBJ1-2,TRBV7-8,ASSLTDYGYT
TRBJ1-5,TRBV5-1,ASSLAGTGNQPQH
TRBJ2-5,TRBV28,ASSLYGGYQETQY